Sequencing of this T cell receptor beta chain was carried out in a study of blood T cell repertoires in COVID-19. Study background: Sources were T cells, B-cell-depleted T cells, or PBMCs; the material itself was cDNA or gDNA.

Enrollees, about 18 to 89 years old, lived in 24 US areas. Self-reported history from a screening survey and questionnaire set each donor's cohort. Here immunoSEQ multiplex PCR was the method, and the copy in TCRdb shows in-frame clones only, minus some. Of approximately 170,000 clones in the sample, about four fifths are singletons; the top ten hold 3.5% to 4%. This CDR3 is 15 amino acids long. Germline values: CDR1 LNHDA, CDR2 SQIVND (reference sequence). Trimming took off 1 base at V and 1 base at J, with 10 bases between the two ends. Input material: PBMCs or T cells enriched from blood (not recorded which). The source is a woman aged 45-60 years in a cohort exposed to, infected with or recovered from COVID-19 (not recorded which). J is TRBJ1-1 and V is TRBV19, with TRBD1 as a possible D gene (5 bases). CDR3 amino acids: CASSIGQGRNTEAFF. The CDR3, as DNA: TGTGCCAGTAGTATAGGCCAGGGTCGGAACACTGAAGCTTTCTTT.